The 14 T cell receptor beta chains reported below all come from one sample, sequenced in a study of human T cells and chemical hapten exposure. Noted time point: patch test 1, 2 weeks after DPC sensitization. Treatment specified: therapeutic diphenylcyclopropenone sensitization with weekly scalp DPC. Using its own MiXCR run on the RACE reads, TCRdb lists one record per CDR3 protein. This table holds 150,000 to 200,000 distinct CDR3 sequences, roughly 15% found once. The sample consisted of whole blood, taken in connection with sensitization to the hapten diphenylcyclopropenone (DPC). Receptors originate from a young woman with alopecia areata. Some clones in this sample may be carry-over from other donors' samples.

This clonotype has ten or more counts. The chain is built from TRBV7-2 and TRBJ2-4; TRBD1 is a possible D gene (5 bases). The V gene's germline CDR1 is SGHTA and CDR2 FQGNSA. V lost 0 bases and J 1 base, leaving 7 bases between the germline ends. The CDR3 runs 15 residues. The CDR3 DNA reads TGTGCCAGCAGCTTAGCGACAGCGGCCAAAAACATTCAGTACTTC. It encodes CASSLATAAKNIQYF.

This clonotype was found a few times. The V call is TRBV12-3 or TRBV12-4, the J call TRBJ1-1; a possible D gene is TRBD1 (5 bases). V shed 5 bases and J shed 5 bases, with 12 bases lying between them. The CDR3 totals 13 residues. The CDR3 is CASSPQVGTEAFF. CDR3 nucleotide sequence: TGTGCCAGCAGTCCACAGGTGGGGACTGAAGCTTTCTTT.

In its sample, this clonotype was seen a few times. The chain joins TRBV11-2 to TRBJ1-2; TRBD1 matches at 9 bases. CDR1 SGHAT and CDR2 FQNNGV come from the germline V gene. The CDR3 covers 14 residues. V shed 4 bases and J 8 bases; nucleotides not matched to a gene: 8. The CDR3 coding sequence is TGTGCCAGCAGCTCTCAGGGACAGGGCAGCGGCTACACCTTC. It codes for CASSSQGQGSGYTF.

In this sample, this clonotype turned up a few times. This chain joins TRBV28 and TRBJ1-6; TRBD1 agrees at 7 bases. Germline CDR1 MDHEN, CDR2 SYDVKM. This CDR3 is 13 amino acids long. The V gene end was trimmed by 8 bases and the J gene end by 4 bases; junction bases not matched to a gene: 2. CDR3 in DNA: TGTGCCAGCCGGGGACAGTATAATTCACCCCTCCACTTT. Translating it yields CASRGQYNSPLHF.

A remark on this clonotype: Given a much more abundant clone one base away, this may be a read error. The gene calls are TRBV5-1 and TRBJ1-1; D is possibly TRBD1 (6 bases). Germline-derived CDR1 and CDR2 are SGHRS and YFSETQ. There are 14 residues in the CDR3. CDR3 amino acids: CASGFGHRETEAFF. CDR3 nucleotides: TGCGCCAGCGGCTTCGGGCACAGGGAGACTGAAGCTTTCTTT.

This clonotype was seen repeatedly, ten times or more. The chain links TRBV6-1 to TRBJ2-5, with 7 bases fitting TRBD1. CDR3 length: 17 amino acids. The V gene end was trimmed by 9 bases and the J gene end by 2 bases; junction bases not matched to a gene: 18. In germline, CDR1 is MNHNS, CDR2 SASEGT. Here the CDR3 DNA reads TGTGCCAGTATCGAAAGGGGGACGGACAGGCCGCAAGAGACCCAGTACTTC. This encodes CASIERGTDRPQETQYF.

The V call is TRBV7-9, the J call TRBJ1-6, with a possible D match to TRBD1 (5 bases). The CDR3 contains 14 residues. Germline loops: CDR1 SEHNR, CDR2 FQNEAQ (reference sequence). V shed 3 bases and J shed 8 bases, with 11 bases lying between them. The CDR3 reads CASSFRSGDSPLHF. The CDR3 nucleotides read TGTGCCAGCAGCTTTCGGTCGGGGGATTCACCCCTCCACTTT.

This clonotype was counted between two and nine times. The chain employs TRBV25-1 and TRBJ2-1; TRBD2 matches 9 bases. CDR3 size: 17 residues. From germline, CDR1 is MGHDK and CDR2 SYGVNS. V shed 8 bases and J 7 bases; nucleotides not matched to a gene: 18. CDR3 nucleotide sequence: TGTGCCAGCGGGAGATTGGTTAGCGGGAGAGCTCCAAATGAGCAGTTCTTC. This sequence encodes CASGRLVSGRAPNEQFF.

V is TRBV4-2 and J is TRBJ2-7; either TRBD1 or TRBD2 may supply D (5 bases each). Germline CDR1 and CDR2: LGHNA and YNFKEQ. The CDR3 has 15 residues. V gave up 3 bases and J gave up 2 bases, with 14 bases separating them. Here the CDR3 DNA reads TGTGCCAGCAGCCAGGGACCTACTGGAACCTACGAGCAGTACTTC. Protein: CASSQGPTGTYEQYF.

This clonotype was detected many times. The V call is TRBV19, the J call TRBJ2-6; D call uncertain. The germline gives CDR1 LNHDA, CDR2 SQIVND (reference sequence). CDR3 size: 15 residues. V was trimmed by 0 bases and J by 1 base, leaving 4 bases between them. For the CDR3, the DNA is TGTGCCAGTAGTATAGAGGGATCTGGGGCCAACGTCCTGACTTTC. Its translation is CASSIEGSGANVLTF.

This clonotype was observed a few times. V usage is TRBV2 and J usage is TRBJ2-1; 10 bases match TRBD2. CDR1 SNHLY and CDR2 FYNNEI come from the germline V gene. This CDR3 has 17 residues. Trimming removed 0 bases from V and 7 bases from J; junction bases left unmatched: 9. CDR3 loop: CASSEATIGLAENEQFF. The CDR3, as DNA: TGTGCCAGCAGTGAAGCCACCATAGGACTAGCGGAGAATGAGCAGTTCTTC. Full variable domain (remainder filled in from reference TRBV2 and TRBJ2-1): EPEVTQTPSHQVTQMGQEVILRCVPISNHLYFYWYRQILGQKVEFLVSFYNNEISEKSEIFDDQFSVERPDGSNFTLKIRSTKLEDSAMYFCASSEATIGLAENEQFFGPGTRLTVL.

A few counts support this clonotype. The chain joins TRBV18 to TRBJ2-7; D ambiguous. CDR1 KGHSH and CDR2 LQKENI come from the germline V gene. The CDR3 has 13 residues. Between the trimmed V and J ends, which lost 2 bases and 2 bases, there was a span of 7 bases. The CDR3 coding sequence is TGTGCCAGCTCACCAAGTTCAACCTACGAGCAGTACTTC. Translating it yields CASSPSSTYEQYF.

In this sample, this clonotype turned up once. The chain has TRBV7-6 and TRBJ2-1; D is unclear. The germline V gene encodes CDR1 SGHVS and CDR2 FNYEAQ. V lost 1 base and J lost 10, with 11 bases in between. CDR3 length: 13 residues. CDR3 sequence: CASSLGSGIEQFF. Written as DNA, the CDR3 is TGTGCCAGCAGCTTAGGTAGTGGGATCGAGCAGTTCTTC.

This clonotype came up many times. DNA of the CDR3: TGTGCCAGCAGCTTAGATGCAAATGGCTACACCTTC. Its protein is CASSLDANGYTF. The chain recombines TRBV7-9 with TRBJ1-2; D gene ambiguous. Per germline, CDR1 SEHNR and CDR2 FQNEAQ (reference sequence). Deletions cut 1 base from V and 6 bases from J, with 6 bases between. This CDR3 region has 12 residues.